The 18 T cell receptor beta chains below come from one sample, sequenced in a study of cytomegalovirus exposure and HLA in healthy donors (dated by TCRdb to the late 2010s). The receptor library was made with the immunoSEQ multiplex PCR assay. The multiplex PCR relied on a mix of 60 forward primers for TCR Vbeta segments and 13 reverse primers for TCR Jbeta segments. Not all clones reach the TCRdb copy of this immuneACCESS table, which keeps in-frame sequences only. Checked studies attribute under half of the gap to unresolved V genes and leave the rest unexplained. For this sample there are roughly 130,000 clones; around two thirds appear just once. Together, the top ten hold around 2.6% of the sample. Sequenced sample: PBMCs. These receptors came from a human donor in good health.

This sequence joins TRBV5-6 and TRBJ2-5; 8 bases fit TRBD1. Gene TRBJ2-7 matches the end of the DNA better, so the J call may be wrong. The CDR3 has 13 amino acids. Germline values: CDR1 SGHDT, CDR2 YYEEEE. The CDR3 nucleotides read TGTGCCAGCAGCCCCCGGGGACAGGACGAGCAGTACTTC. Amino acid sequence: CASSPRGQDEQYF.

This clone was counted a few times. The DNA for the CDR3 is TGTGCCAGCAGCTTAAGGAGCCTAGCGGGAGGTAGCTACAATGAGCAGTTCTTC. Its translation: CASSLRSLAGGSYNEQFF. The V and J genes are TRBV11-1 and TRBJ2-1, with 11 bases lining up with TRBD2. V shed 2 bases, J shed 3 bases, and the junction held 9 bases outside the gene matches. CDR1 SGHAT and CDR2 FQDESV come from the germline V gene (reference sequence). CDR3 size: 18 residues.

The chain joins TRBV12-5 to TRBJ2-5, with a weak D call TRBD2 (6 bases). V was trimmed by 6 bases and J by 5 bases, leaving 13 bases between them. The germline CDR1 and CDR2 sequences are LGHNT and FRNRAP. The CDR3 has 13 amino acids. For the CDR3, the DNA is TGTGCTAGTGGACACAGTCGGGGGGAGACCCAGTACTTC. It encodes CASGHSRGETQYF.

The chain is built from TRBV28 and TRBJ2-7, with 9 bases identical to TRBD1. Looked up from germline, CDR1 is MDHEN and CDR2 is SYDVKM. The length of the CDR3 is 14 residues. Losses at the gene ends were 3 bases for V and 6 bases for J; bases not matched to a gene: 6. CDR3 residues: CASSFLGTGSEQYF. As DNA, the CDR3 is TGTGCCAGCAGTTTTCTCGGGACAGGGAGCGAGCAGTACTTC.

The DNA for the CDR3 is TGTGCCAGCAGCTTAGTTCGGGGAACTGAAGCTTTCTTT. This codes for CASSLVRGTEAFF. This chain connects TRBV11-3 to TRBJ1-1; D unresolved. Trimming left V 1 base short and J 5 bases short, with 8 bases between. Germline V gene data show CDR1 as SGHNT and CDR2 as YENEEA. The CDR3 extends over 13 amino acids.

The chain has TRBV9 and TRBJ2-2; maybe TRBD1 (6 bases). The ends were cut back, 0 bases at V and 3 bases at J, with 12 bases in the middle. Germline V gene sequence: CDR1 SGDLS, CDR2 YYNGEE. CDR3 size: 16 residues. CDR3 amino acids: CASSVAGQTYTGELFF. Here the CDR3 DNA reads TGTGCCAGCAGCGTAGCTGGACAGACCTACACCGGGGAGCTGTTTTTT.

This rearrangement joins TRBV18 to TRBJ2-7; 8 bases agree with TRBD1. Trimming took 5 bases from V and 4 from J; bases not matched to a gene: 16. CDR3 size: 17 residues. Germline CDR1 reads KGHSH; CDR2 reads LQKENI. This CDR3 reads CASSFNTRAGGWYEQYF. CDR3 sequence (DNA): TGTGCCAGCTCATTCAATACCAGGGCAGGGGGCTGGTACGAGCAGTACTTC.

J is TRBJ2-2 and V is TRBV7-2, with TRBD1 matching over 10 bases. This CDR3 comprises 15 residues. V lost 6 bases to trimming and J lost 6 bases; unmatched junction nucleotides: 7. The germline CDR1 and CDR2 sequences are SGHTA and FQGNSA. This chain's CDR3 is CASRLKGQGPGELFF. In nucleotides, the CDR3 is TGTGCCAGCAGACTGAAGGGACAGGGGCCCGGGGAGCTGTTTTTT.

This clone was seen more than once but under ten times. The sample holds other DNA sequences that translate to the same CDR3. The chain combines TRBV27 with TRBJ1-2, with 8 bases identical to TRBD1. The V gene's germline CDR1 is MNHEY and CDR2 SMNVEV (reference sequence). The CDR3 has 13 amino acids. The ends lost 3 bases at V and 4 bases at J; junction bases unmatched: 1. The CDR3 DNA reads TGTGCCAGCAGTTTGACAGGGGTCTATGGCTACACCTTC. Residues: CASSLTGVYGYTF.

This clone was detected a few times. The chain carries TRBV14 and TRBJ2-2, with D perhaps matching TRBD1 (5 bases). The CDR3 is 16 amino acids. Between the trimmed V and J ends, which lost 4 bases and 5 bases, there was a span of 17 bases. CDR1 is SGHDN, CDR2 FVKESK, per germline. For the CDR3, the DNA is TGTGCCAGCAGCCCGACTGGGGCGCGTATGACCGGGGAGCTGTTTTTT. This translates into CASSPTGARMTGELFF. The full variable domain, in which reference TRBV14 and TRBJ2-2 provide the parts outside the CDR3, is EAGVTQFPSHSVIEKGQTVTLRCDPISGHDNLYWYRRVMGKEIKFLLHFVKESKQDESGMPNNRFLAERTGGTYSTLKVQPAELEDSGVYFCASSPTGARMTGELFFGEGSRLTVL.

The rearrangement joins TRBV28 to TRBJ2-5; 8 bases are shared with TRBD1. The J call may be mistaken, given a closer DNA end match to TRBJ2-7. Germline CDR1 MDHEN, CDR2 SYDVKM. This CDR3 has 16 amino acids. The CDR3 loop reads CASSLMAVGQVGEQYF. The CDR3 region has the DNA TGTGCCAGCAGTTTAATGGCCGTGGGACAGGTGGGCGAGCAGTACTTC.

This clone was recorded a few times. The CDR3 DNA follows: TGTGCCAGCAGTTTGGGGACTAGTTTGGAGACCCAGTACTTC. This codes for CASSLGTSLETQYF. V is TRBV28 and J is TRBJ2-5; 8 nucleotides match TRBD2. Trimming cost V 3 bases and J 5 bases; bases outside gene matches: 5. The germline V gene has CDR1 MDHEN and CDR2 SYDVKM. This CDR3 has 14 residues.

The chain is built from TRBV13 and TRBJ1-1; 12 bases fit TRBD1. J was trimmed by 7 bases and V by 1 base; bases with no gene match: 4. CDR1 is PRHDT and CDR2 is FYEKMQ in the germline V gene (reference sequence). The CDR3 consists of 15 residues. The CDR3 region is CASSLEGQGAGEAFF. As DNA, the CDR3 is TGTGCCAGCAGCTTAGAGGGACAGGGGGCGGGTGAAGCTTTCTTT.

The genes are TRBV29-1 and TRBJ1-5, with TRBD1 matching 9 bases. This CDR3 has 13 residues. V trimming: 8 bases; J trimming: 3 bases; junction bases outside the gene matches: 5. The germline CDR1 and CDR2 sequences are SQVTM and ANQGSEA. CDR3 residues: CSSTGGPNQPQHF. CDR3 sequence (DNA): TGCAGCTCAACAGGGGGCCCCAATCAGCCCCAGCATTTT. Looking up the rest from reference TRBV29-1 and TRBJ1-5 gives the full variable domain: SAVISQKPSRDICQRGTSLTIQCQVDSQVTMMFWYRQQPGQSLTLIATANQGSEATYESGFVIDKFPISRPNLTFSTLTVSNMSPEDSSIYLCSSTGGPNQPQHFGDGTRLSIL.

The rearrangement joins TRBV30 to TRBJ2-7; 8 bases agree with TRBD2. V gave up 2 bases and J gave up 0 bases; unmatched junction bases: 6. The CDR3 is made up of 15 amino acids. The germline gives CDR1 GTSNPN, CDR2 SVGIG (reference sequence). The chain's CDR3 is CAWSSGGRSSYEQYF. CDR3 in DNA: TGTGCCTGGAGTAGCGGGGGACGAAGCTCCTACGAGCAGTACTTC. Filled out from reference TRBV30 and TRBJ2-7, the complete variable domain reads SQTIHQWPATLVQPVGSPLSLECTVEGTSNPNLYWYRQAAGRGLQLLFYSVGIGQISSEVPQNLSASRPQDRQFILSSKKLLLSDSGFYLCAWSSGGRSSYEQYFGPGTRLTVT.

This clone has just a few counts. The gene calls are TRBV6-6 and TRBJ1-3, with D maybe TRBD1 (6 bases). Germline V gene lookup returns CDR1 MNHNY and CDR2 SVGAGI (reference sequence). V shed 7 bases and J shed 4 bases, with 11 bases lying between them. The CDR3 totals 13 residues. CDR3 residues: CASIGQLGNTIYF. In DNA, the CDR3 is TGTGCCAGCATTGGACAGTTGGGAAACACCATATATTTT.

The rearrangement uses TRBV11-3 and TRBJ2-2, with TRBD2 identical over 8 bases. The V gene end was trimmed by 0 bases and the J gene end by 2 bases; junction bases not matched to a gene: 11. Germline CDR1 SGHNT, CDR2 YENEEA. This CDR3 has 19 residues. The CDR3 nucleotides are TGTGCCAGCAGCTTAGACCCTCCAGTTTTAGCGGGAAACACCGGGGAGCTGTTTTTT. This codes for CASSLDPPVLAGNTGELFF. Full variable domain (missing parts from reference TRBV11-3 and TRBJ2-2): EAGVVQSPRYKIIEKKQPVAFWCNPISGHNTLYWYLQNLGQGPELLIRYENEEAVDDSQLPKDRFSAERLKGVDSTLKIQPAELGDSAVYLCASSLDPPVLAGNTGELFFGEGSRLTVL.

The V and J genes are TRBV7-3 and TRBJ2-1, with TRBD2 identical over 8 bases. Germline V gene sequence: CDR1 SGHTA, CDR2 FQGTGA. V trimming: 0 bases; J trimming: 4 bases; junction bases outside the gene matches: 8. The CDR3 loop spans 17 amino acids. CDR3 residues: CASSLTGRPSGYNEQFF. CDR3 nucleotide sequence: TGTGCCAGCAGCTTAACCGGGCGGCCTAGCGGGTACAATGAGCAGTTCTTC.